These T cell receptor beta chains were read from a single sample in a study of T cell responses to AZD1222 COVID-19 vaccine. Sequencing was performed with immunoSEQ multiplex PCR; in TCRdb, only in-frame clones are kept and a portion is missing. The table lists some 40,000 clones, around 80% of them singletons. The input for sequencing was peripheral blood, taken on day 0 of AZD1222 vaccination. Every receptor here comes from an adult in good health. Both conserved end residues are trimmed from each CDR3. Each record gives: V gene, CDR3 length, J gene, D gene, clone size, CDR3 protein. A D gene is named only where the DNA matches it firmly. Size tells how often a clone was seen (once, few, many) or the class of an expanded clone, and some rows leave it out.

TRBV6-1	15	TRBJ1-5	TRBD1	NA	ASSGPGGTARNQPQH
TRBV4-1	13	TRBJ1-5	NA	NA	ASSQEIRFNQPQH
TRBV7-6	14	TRBJ1-4	TRBD1	few	ASSLAPQGVGEKLF
TRBV6-5	11	TRBJ1-5	TRBD1	NA	ASGTDSNQPQH
TRBV7-9	13	TRBJ2-7	NA	NA	ASRRGTWGVHEQY
TRBV18	15	TRBJ1-1	TRBD1	NA	ASSQTGGGDRGAEAF
TRBV14	15	TRBJ2-5	NA	NA	ASSQAVYPIIQETQY
TRBV2	12	TRBJ2-5	TRBD1	NA	ASSFQGGAETQY
TRBV5-1	12	TRBJ1-2	NA	NA	ASSTGGRTYGYT
TRBV28	12	TRBJ1-1	NA	NA	AILPGTLNTEAF
TRBV3-1/TRBV3-2	14	TRBJ2-3	NA	NA	ASSLTDPSSTDTQY
TRBV19	13	TRBJ1-2	NA	NA	ASSRGPSRTNGYT
TRBV7-8	14	TRBJ1-5	TRBD1	NA	ASSPYTGGAGQPQH
TRBV7-9	14	TRBJ1-4	TRBD1	NA	ASSLETGDRREKLF
TRBV7-9	12	TRBJ1-1	NA	NA	ASSLGSGDTEAF
TRBV19	12	TRBJ1-5	NA	medium-sized	ASSILTNREPQH
TRBV5-3	13	TRBJ2-7	TRBD1	NA	ARSGAETGGDEQY
TRBV5-1	12	TRBJ2-2	TRBD2	NA	ASRVAGNTGELF
TRBV9	14	TRBJ2-3	NA	NA	ASSTTQAGILDTQY
TRBV11-2	13	TRBJ2-5	TRBD2	NA	ASSRGLAAQETQY
TRBV5-6	10	TRBJ2-1	NA	NA	ASSLSGYEQF
TRBV23-1	14	TRBJ1-1	NA	NA	ASSQSGRAPSTEAF
TRBV19	13	TRBJ1-5	TRBD1	NA	ATSRTTGGNQPQH
TRBV10-3	11	TRBJ1-2	NA	NA	AISESQDYGYT
TRBV5-1	13	TRBJ2-3	NA	NA	ASSYWTGPTDTQY
TRBV3-1/TRBV3-2	10	TRBJ1-2	NA	NA	ASSPDRRGYT
TRBV6-6	10	TRBJ1-1	NA	NA	ASNPETAVAF
TRBV18	12	TRBJ2-5	NA	NA	ASSPAGTEETQY
TRBV6-2/TRBV6-3	13	TRBJ1-5	TRBD1	NA	ASSGTGGRNQPQH
TRBV28	12	TRBJ2-7	NA	NA	ASSLVHSSYEQY
TRBV6-6	12	TRBJ2-5	TRBD1	once	ASSDWTGAETQY
TRBV9	13	TRBJ2-2	TRBD2	NA	ASSEAGGHTGELF
TRBV7-3	11	TRBJ1-1	NA	NA	ASSLAINTEAF
TRBV18	14	TRBJ1-4	TRBD1	NA	ASSPEGAITNEKLF
TRBV19	13	TRBJ2-3	TRBD1	NA	ASSRDRGSTDTQY
TRBV5-4	11	TRBJ1-1	NA	once	ASSLKGQGEAF
TRBV28	9	TRBJ1-2	NA	NA	ASIRGDGYT
TRBV4-2	15	TRBJ2-3	TRBD2	medium-sized	ASSQEERGGYGDTQY
TRBV2	12	TRBJ2-3	TRBD2	once	ASSAPLAGTTQY
TRBV6-5	9	TRBJ1-4	NA	NA	ASSYEGKLF
TRBV5-1	12	TRBJ1-1	NA	NA	ASSSWVGELDAF
TRBV21-1	14	TRBJ1-4	NA	NA	ASSKGSDGINEKLF
TRBV7-2	13	TRBJ2-2	NA	few	ASSFGGTDTGELF
TRBV28	13	TRBJ1-5	TRBD1	NA	ASSSGQGRNQPQH
TRBV5-6	14	TRBJ1-2	NA	NA	ASSYRPAGDLWGYT
TRBV6-5	13	TRBJ2-1	TRBD2	NA	ASRRAAGAYNEQF
TRBV6-1	13	TRBJ1-5	NA	NA	ASSEHLESNQPQH
TRBV5-1	12	TRBJ1-5	NA	NA	ASSIGTNNQPQH
TRBV6-2/TRBV6-3	9	TRBJ2-1	NA	few	ASRLYNEQF
TRBV10-3	11	TRBJ1-2	TRBD1	NA	AISRTGQGGYT
TRBV28	9	TRBJ1-2	NA	NA	ASSGQYGYT
TRBV19	13	TRBJ1-6	NA	NA	ASSTKPGGDSPLH
TRBV4-1	16	TRBJ1-5	NA	NA	ASTNEYPRTERNQPQH